One sample yielded the 14 T cell receptor beta chains listed below, sequenced in a study of blood T cell repertoires in COVID-19. Only in-frame clones appear in the TCRdb table, and some are missing; sequencing was by immunoSEQ multiplex PCR. The sample includes some 200,000 clones, 80% to 90% of them seen just once. The sequencing sample was made of peripheral blood. Every receptor here comes from a woman aged 40 to 55 with COVID-19, enrolled during active disease.

The chain combines TRBV6-5 with TRBJ2-1; perhaps TRBD2 as D (5 bases). This CDR3 comprises 15 residues. V was pared by 4 bases and J by 9 bases, with 19 bases between. Germline CDR1 MNHEY, CDR2 SVGAGI. CDR3 sequence (DNA): TGTGCCAGCAGTTCGACCCTGTTCCTTGGGAGTGAGCAGTTCTTC. Its protein product is CASSSTLFLGSEQFF.

This chain uses TRBV18 with TRBJ2-7; weak D call: TRBD1 (5 bases). The germline V gene encodes CDR1 KGHSH and CDR2 LQKENI. The CDR3 is made up of 14 amino acids. The V gene lost 1 base and the J gene lost 5 bases, with 12 bases spanning the gap. CDR3 in DNA: TGTGCCAGCTCACCACTTGCCGACAGTAACGAGCAGTACTTC. Translation: CASSPLADSNEQYF.

The chain has TRBV5-6 and TRBJ1-2; perhaps TRBD1 as D (5 bases). CDR1 is SGHDT and CDR2 is YYEEEE in the germline V gene. CDR3 size: 14 residues. Trimming left V 4 bases short and J 2 bases short, with 12 bases between. The CDR3 reads CASSAVGQNYGYTF. The CDR3 bases are TGTGCCAGCAGCGCCGTCGGACAAAACTATGGCTACACCTTC.

The chain couples TRBV5-4 to TRBJ2-2, with unresolved D. Germline CDR1 is SGHNT and CDR2 is YYREEE (reference sequence). Trimming removed 4 bases at V and 5 bases at J, with 6 bases between. This CDR3 spans 12 amino acids. This CDR3 is CASSLKTGELFF. The DNA of the CDR3 is TGTGCCAGCAGCCTAAAGACCGGGGAGCTGTTTTTT.

The CDR3 is CASSMGQGLGEQFF. The CDR3, as DNA: TGCGCCAGCAGCATGGGACAGGGCTTAGGTGAGCAGTTCTTC. V usage is TRBV5-1 and J usage is TRBJ2-1, with 9 bases that match TRBD1. V shed 4 bases, J shed 9 bases, and the junction held 8 bases outside the gene matches. The length of the CDR3 is 14 residues. From germline, CDR1 is SGHRS and CDR2 YFSETQ.

The rearrangement joins TRBV19 to TRBJ1-6; D is perhaps TRBD1 (5 bases). This CDR3 spans 15 amino acids. Trimming shortened V by 3 bases and J by 5 bases, and 11 bases separated the two germline ends. Germline CDR1 LNHDA, CDR2 SQIVND (reference sequence). CDR3 sequence: CASSMAGINNSPLHF. The CDR3 bases are TGTGCCAGTAGTATGGCAGGGATCAATAATTCACCCCTCCACTTT.

The chain carries TRBV7-3 and TRBJ2-3; 12 bases match TRBD2. The trim removed 5 bases at V and 0 bases at J, leaving 3 bases unmatched. From germline, CDR1 is SGHTA and CDR2 FQGTGA. The CDR3 consists of 16 residues. CDR3 protein: CASSTGLAGSTDTQYF. Here the CDR3 DNA reads TGTGCCAGCAGCACAGGACTAGCGGGGAGCACAGATACGCAGTATTTT.

V is TRBV24-1 and J is TRBJ2-7, with 7 bases identical to TRBD2. The CDR3 has 18 residues. V dropped 5 bases and J dropped 3; count of bases not matched to a gene: 18. Germline V gene data show CDR1 as KGHDR and CDR2 as SFDVKD. Here the CDR3 DNA reads TGTGCCACCAGTGGTCCGGGCCAAAAGAGTAGCGGGCGCTACGAGCAGTACTTC. Protein: CATSGPGQKSSGRYEQYF.

The chain employs TRBV7-8 and TRBJ1-1; D possibly corresponds to TRBD1 (5 bases). Trimming took 5 bases from V and 4 from J, leaving 14 bases between them. CDR1 and CDR2 from the germline V gene are SGHVS and FQNEAQ. CDR3 size: 14 residues. The CDR3 DNA sequence: TGTGCCAGCAGCCCAAACCGGGGGGGCACTGAAGCTTTCTTT. It yields the protein CASSPNRGGTEAFF.

This clone occurred once. The chain combines TRBV6-5 with TRBJ1-1; D remains unclear. Germline CDR1 reads MNHEY; CDR2 reads SVGAGI. The CDR3 contains 15 residues. The germline V and J ends were trimmed by 2 bases and 7 bases, with 17 bases remaining between them. The CDR3 spells CASSYLGPSSNEAFF. DNA of the CDR3: TGTGCCAGCAGTTACCTGGGCCCATCTTCTAATGAAGCTTTCTTT.

The chain is built from TRBV6-5 and TRBJ1-3; D is perhaps TRBD1 (5 bases). V was shortened by 6 bases and J by 4 bases, with 16 bases between the two germline ends. CDR3 length: 15 residues. Germline lookup yields CDR1 MNHEY and CDR2 SVGAGI. This CDR3 is CASSAGRVPGNTIYF. In DNA, the CDR3 is TGTGCCAGCAGCGCAGGGAGGGTACCCGGAAACACCATATATTTT.

This chain connects TRBV19 to TRBJ2-5; the D gene is possibly TRBD1 (6 bases). Trimming shortened V by 8 bases and J by 1 base, and 11 bases separated the two germline ends. The CDR3 extends over 13 amino acids. Germline V gene data show CDR1 as LNHDA and CDR2 as SQIVND (reference sequence). The CDR3 spells CASRQDSQETQYF. CDR3 bases: TGTGCCAGTCGCCAGGACAGCCAAGAGACCCAGTACTTC. The variable domain in full, completed from reference TRBV19 and TRBJ2-5, reads DGGITQSPKYLFRKEGQNVTLSCEQNLNHDAMYWYRQDPGQGLRLIYYSQIVNDFQKGDIAEGYSVSREKKESFPLTVTSAQKNPTAFYLCASRQDSQETQYFGPGTRLLVL.

This sequence joins TRBV18 and TRBJ1-5; D not resolved. The length of the CDR3 is 16 residues. Germline V lookup: CDR1 KGHSH, CDR2 LQKENI. The V end was cut by 4 bases, the J end by 5 bases, with 18 bases between. CDR3 loop: CASSQLPRSIDQPQHF. In nucleotides, the CDR3 is TGTGCCAGCTCACAACTCCCGCGAAGTATCGATCAGCCCCAGCATTTT.

The chain is built from TRBV28 and TRBJ2-7, with a tentative D call TRBD1 (5 bases). Trimming removed 1 base at V and 5 bases at J, with 15 bases between. The CDR3 contains 15 residues. In germline, CDR1 is MDHEN, CDR2 SYDVKM. Here the CDR3 DNA reads TGTGCCAGCAGTTTATCTCCAGGGTGGTCCGACGAGCAGTACTTC. Its translation: CASSLSPGWSDEQYF. Based on the CDR3 plus reference TRBV28 and TRBJ2-7, the full variable domain is DVKVTQSSRYLVKRTGEKVFLECVQDMDHENMFWYRQDPGLGLRLIYFSYDVKMKEKGDIPEGYSVSREKKERFSLILESASTNQTSMYLCASSLSPGWSDEQYFGPGTRLTVT.